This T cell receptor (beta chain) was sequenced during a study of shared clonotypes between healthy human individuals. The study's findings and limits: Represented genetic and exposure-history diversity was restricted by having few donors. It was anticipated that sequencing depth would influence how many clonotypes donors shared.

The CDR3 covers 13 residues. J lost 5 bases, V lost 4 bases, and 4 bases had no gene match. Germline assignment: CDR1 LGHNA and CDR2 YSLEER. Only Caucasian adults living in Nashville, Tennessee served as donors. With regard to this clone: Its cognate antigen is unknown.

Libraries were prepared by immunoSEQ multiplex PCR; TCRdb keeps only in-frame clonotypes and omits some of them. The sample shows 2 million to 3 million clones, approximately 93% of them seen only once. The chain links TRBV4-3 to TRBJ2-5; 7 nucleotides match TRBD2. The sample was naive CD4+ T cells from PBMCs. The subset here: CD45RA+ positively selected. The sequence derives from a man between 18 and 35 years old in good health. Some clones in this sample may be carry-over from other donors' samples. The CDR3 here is CASSPLGGETQYF. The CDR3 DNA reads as TGCGCCAGCAGCCCGTTGGGGGGGGAGACCCAGTACTTC.